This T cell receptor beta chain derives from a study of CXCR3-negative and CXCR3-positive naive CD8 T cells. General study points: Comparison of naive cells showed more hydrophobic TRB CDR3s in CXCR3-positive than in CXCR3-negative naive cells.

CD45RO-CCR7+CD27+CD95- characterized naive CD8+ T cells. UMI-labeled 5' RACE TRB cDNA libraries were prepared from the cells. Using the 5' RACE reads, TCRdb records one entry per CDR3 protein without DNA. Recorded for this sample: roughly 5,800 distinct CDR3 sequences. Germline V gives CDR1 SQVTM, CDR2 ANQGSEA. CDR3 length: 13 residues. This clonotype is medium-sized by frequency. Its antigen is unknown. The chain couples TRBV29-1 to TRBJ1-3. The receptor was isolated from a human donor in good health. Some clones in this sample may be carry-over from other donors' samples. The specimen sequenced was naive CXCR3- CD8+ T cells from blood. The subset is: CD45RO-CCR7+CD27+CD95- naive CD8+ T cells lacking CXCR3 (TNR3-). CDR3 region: CSVAGPSGNTIYF.